Here is one TCR beta chain with its context. Its antigen remains unknown. Each sample had around 99,000 TCR templates assayed. Method: immunoSEQ multiplex PCR; TCRdb's copy keeps in-frame clones and lacks some. The data hold 10,000 or so clones, with approximately 45% observed a single time. Researchers cocultured the mixed lymphocyte reaction cells at 37°C for approximately 6 days. This sample was taken from a study of siplizumab effects on memory and regulatory T cells. About the research overall: Without drug or with siplizumab at 0.95 to 1 ug/mL, mixed lymphocyte reactions were set up in pairs. Study-wide points: In siplizumab conditions, mappable alloreactive CD4+ clones averaged approximately 69% Treg-derived, against under 30% in controls.

The source of this sequence is a human donor in good health; the cells came from an allogeneic mixed lymphocyte reaction. Some clones in this sample may be carry-over from other donors' samples. The sequencing sample was made of CFSE-low (dividing) CD8+ T cells sorted from an allogeneic mixed lymphocyte reaction.

The CDR3: CASSPWTSGAFYNEQFF. The CDR3 DNA reads TGTGCCAGTAGTCCCTGGACTAGCGGGGCGTTCTACAATGAGCAGTTCTTC. The chain combines TRBV19 with TRBJ2-1; 12 bases align to TRBD2. This CDR3 comprises 17 residues. The trim removed 5 bases at V and 3 bases at J, leaving 8 bases unmatched. CDR1 and CDR2 from the germline V gene are LNHDA and SQIVND (reference sequence).